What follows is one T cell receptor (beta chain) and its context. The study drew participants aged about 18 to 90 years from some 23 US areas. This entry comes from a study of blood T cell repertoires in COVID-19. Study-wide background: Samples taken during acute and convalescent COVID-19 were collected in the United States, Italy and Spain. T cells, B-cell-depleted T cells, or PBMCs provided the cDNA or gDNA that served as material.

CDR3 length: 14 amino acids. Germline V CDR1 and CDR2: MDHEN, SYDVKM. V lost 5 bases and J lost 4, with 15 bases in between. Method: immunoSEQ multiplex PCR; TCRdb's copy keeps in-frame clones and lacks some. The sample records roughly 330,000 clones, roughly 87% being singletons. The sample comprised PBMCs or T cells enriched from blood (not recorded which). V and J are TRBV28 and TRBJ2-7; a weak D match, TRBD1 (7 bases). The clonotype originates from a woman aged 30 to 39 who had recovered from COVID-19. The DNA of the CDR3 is TGTGCCAGCAGTACGGCGGGACAGACTTACGAGCAGTACTTC. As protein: CASSTAGQTYEQYF.